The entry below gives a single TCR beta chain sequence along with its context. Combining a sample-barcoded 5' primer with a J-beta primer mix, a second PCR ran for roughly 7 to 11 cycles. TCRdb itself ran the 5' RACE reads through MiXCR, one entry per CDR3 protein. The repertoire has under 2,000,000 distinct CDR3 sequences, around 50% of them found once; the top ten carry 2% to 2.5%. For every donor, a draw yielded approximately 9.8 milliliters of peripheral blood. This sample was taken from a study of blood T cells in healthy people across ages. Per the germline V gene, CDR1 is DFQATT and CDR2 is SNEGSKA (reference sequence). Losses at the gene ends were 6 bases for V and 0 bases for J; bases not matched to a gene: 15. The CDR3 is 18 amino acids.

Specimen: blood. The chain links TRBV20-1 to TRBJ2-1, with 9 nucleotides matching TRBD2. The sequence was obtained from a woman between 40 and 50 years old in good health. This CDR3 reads CSAGVLGSGGDSYNEQFF. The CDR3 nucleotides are TGCAGTGCCGGGGTTTTGGGTAGCGGGGGTGACTCCTACAATGAGCAGTTCTTC.